The rows below give T cell receptor beta chains drawn from one sample of a study of blood T cell repertoires in COVID-19. Sequencing used immunoSEQ multiplex PCR; TCRdb keeps in-frame clones, though not all of them. The sample holds 50,000 to 65,000 clones; roughly 92% are singletons and the top ten take approximately 6%. Sequenced material: peripheral blood. All receptors derive from a human donor in a cohort sampled during active COVID-19. Both conserved end residues are part of each CDR3. Fields, in order: clone size, V gene, J gene, D gene, CDR3 protein, CDR3 DNA. The D gene is left open where the match is weak. Where a row states a size, it is once, few, many or the class of an expanded clone; other rows omit it.

abundance: -; v_gene: TRBV4-3; j_gene: TRBJ1-3; d_gene: -; CDR3aa: CASSQDLGHPWNTIYF; CDR3nt: TGCGCCAGCAGCCAAGATTTAGGACACCCTTGGAACACCATATATTTT
abundance: -; v_gene: TRBV30; j_gene: TRBJ1-1; d_gene: TRBD1; CDR3aa: CAWSLKGASFSEAFF; CDR3nt: TGTGCCTGGAGTCTAAAGGGGGCGTCTTTCTCTGAAGCTTTCTTT
abundance: -; v_gene: TRBV6-5; j_gene: TRBJ1-1; d_gene: -; CDR3aa: CASRPQVNTEAFF; CDR3nt: TGTGCCAGCAGGCCCCAGGTGAACACTGAAGCTTTCTTT
abundance: -; v_gene: TRBV4-1; j_gene: TRBJ2-7; d_gene: -; CDR3aa: CASSPTGSREQYF; CDR3nt: TGCGCCAGCAGCCCAACAGGGTCCCGCGAGCAGTACTTC
abundance: -; v_gene: TRBV5-8; j_gene: TRBJ2-7; d_gene: -; CDR3aa: CASSFKGQTVFGNEQYF; CDR3nt: TGTGCCAGCAGCTTTAAGGGCCAGACAGTGTTTGGAAACGAGCAGTACTTC
abundance: -; v_gene: TRBV24-1; j_gene: TRBJ2-3; d_gene: -; CDR3aa: CATEGITDTQYF; CDR3nt: TGTGCCACCGAGGGCATCACAGATACGCAGTATTTT
abundance: -; v_gene: TRBV2; j_gene: TRBJ1-1; d_gene: -; CDR3aa: CASSGESATEAFF; CDR3nt: TGTGCCAGCAGTGGGGAGTCGGCCACTGAAGCTTTCTTT
abundance: -; v_gene: TRBV23-1; j_gene: TRBJ2-5; d_gene: -; CDR3aa: CASLCEKSDQETQYF; CDR3nt: TGCGCCAGCCTCTGTGAGAAGAGCGACCAAGAGACCCAGTACTTC
abundance: -; v_gene: TRBV11-3; j_gene: TRBJ2-7; d_gene: -; CDR3aa: CASSPSSGYEQYF; CDR3nt: TGTGCCAGCAGCCCTTCTTCGGGCTACGAGCAGTACTTC
abundance: few; v_gene: TRBV2; j_gene: TRBJ2-7; d_gene: -; CDR3aa: CASTGSYEQYF; CDR3nt: TGTGCCAGTACGGGATCCTACGAGCAGTACTTC
abundance: once; v_gene: TRBV4-1; j_gene: TRBJ1-1; d_gene: -; CDR3aa: CASSLKPPAEYTEAFF; CDR3nt: TGCGCCAGCAGCCTCAAACCCCCAGCGGAGTACACTGAAGCTTTCTTT
abundance: -; v_gene: TRBV3-1/TRBV3-2; j_gene: TRBJ2-1; d_gene: -; CDR3aa: CASSFDLALYNEQFF; CDR3nt: TGTGCCAGCAGCTTTGATCTAGCGCTATACAATGAGCAGTTCTTC
abundance: once; v_gene: TRBV28; j_gene: TRBJ1-3; d_gene: -; CDR3aa: CASSAMVYPSGNTIYF; CDR3nt: TGTGCCAGCAGTGCGATGGTGTATCCCTCTGGAAACACCATATATTTT
abundance: -; v_gene: TRBV5-1; j_gene: TRBJ1-2; d_gene: -; CDR3aa: CASSLVWTYDNYGYTF; CDR3nt: TGCGCCAGCAGCTTGGTATGGACATACGATAACTATGGCTACACCTTC
abundance: -; v_gene: TRBV4-1; j_gene: TRBJ2-7; d_gene: -; CDR3aa: CASSQDSRGTYEQYF; CDR3nt: TGCGCCAGCAGCCAAGACTCCAGGGGAACCTACGAGCAGTACTTC
abundance: -; v_gene: TRBV7-9; j_gene: TRBJ1-1; d_gene: -; CDR3aa: CASSQTQEAFF; CDR3nt: TGTGCCAGCAGCCAGACACAGGAAGCTTTCTTT
abundance: once; v_gene: TRBV6-5; j_gene: TRBJ1-2; d_gene: -; CDR3aa: CASSGGAFESYTF; CDR3nt: TGTGCCAGCTCAGGAGGAGCTTTCGAGAGCTACACCTTC
abundance: -; v_gene: TRBV7-2; j_gene: TRBJ2-7; d_gene: -; CDR3aa: CASSLAPSSYEQYF; CDR3nt: TGTGCCAGCAGCTTAGCACCTAGCTCCTACGAGCAGTACTTC
abundance: once; v_gene: TRBV28; j_gene: TRBJ1-6; d_gene: -; CDR3aa: CASSLRGSYNSPLHF; CDR3nt: TGTGCCAGCAGTTTGCGGGGATCCTATAATTCACCCCTCCACTTT
abundance: -; v_gene: TRBV7-8; j_gene: TRBJ1-2; d_gene: -; CDR3aa: CASSLGSLGFDYGYTF; CDR3nt: TGTGCCAGCAGCTTGGGTTCTCTAGGTTTCGACTATGGCTACACCTTC
abundance: few; v_gene: TRBV6-2/TRBV6-3; j_gene: TRBJ1-5; d_gene: -; CDR3aa: CASSFQGSVEPQHF; CDR3nt: TGTGCCAGCAGTTTCCAGGGGTCCGTAGAGCCCCAGCATTTT
abundance: -; v_gene: TRBV9; j_gene: TRBJ1-2; d_gene: -; CDR3aa: CASSSENTQSGYTF; CDR3nt: TGTGCCAGCAGCTCCGAAAATACGCAGTCAGGCTACACCTTC
abundance: -; v_gene: TRBV4-2; j_gene: TRBJ2-1; d_gene: TRBD2; CDR3aa: CASSQEINYGRAGWQFF; CDR3nt: TGTGCCAGCAGCCAAGAAATTAACTACGGGAGGGCCGGGTGGCAGTTCTTC
abundance: -; v_gene: TRBV11-1; j_gene: TRBJ1-1; d_gene: -; CDR3aa: CASSLEGASNTEAFF; CDR3nt: TGTGCCAGCAGTCTGGAGGGAGCCTCGAACACTGAAGCTTTCTTT
abundance: -; v_gene: TRBV3-1/TRBV3-2; j_gene: TRBJ1-6; d_gene: -; CDR3aa: CASSRDSYNSPLHF; CDR3nt: TGTGCCAGCAGCCGGGACTCTTATAATTCACCCCTCCACTTT
abundance: -; v_gene: TRBV9; j_gene: TRBJ2-1; d_gene: -; CDR3aa: CASSVAGNSYNEQFF; CDR3nt: TGTGCCAGCAGCGTAGCCGGGAACTCCTACAATGAGCAGTTCTTC
abundance: -; v_gene: TRBV27; j_gene: TRBJ2-7; d_gene: -; CDR3aa: CASSSSASYEQYF; CDR3nt: TGTGCCAGCAGTTCGTCTGCGTCCTACGAGCAGTACTTC
abundance: few; v_gene: TRBV2; j_gene: TRBJ1-5; d_gene: -; CDR3aa: CASSVGSGSNQPQHF; CDR3nt: TGTGCCAGCAGTGTAGGGAGTGGAAGCAATCAGCCCCAGCATTTT
abundance: -; v_gene: TRBV27; j_gene: TRBJ2-2; d_gene: TRBD2; CDR3aa: CASSGTINTGELFF; CDR3nt: TGTGCCAGCTCCGGGACTATAAACACCGGAGAGCTGTTTTTT
abundance: -; v_gene: TRBV2; j_gene: TRBJ2-1; d_gene: TRBD2; CDR3aa: CGSSGNYNEQFF; CDR3nt: TGTGGGAGTAGCGGGAACTACAATGAGCAGTTCTTC
abundance: few; v_gene: TRBV2; j_gene: TRBJ1-5; d_gene: -; CDR3aa: CASRDWAGRIQPQHF; CDR3nt: TGTGCCAGCAGGGACTGGGCCGGGAGAATCCAGCCCCAGCATTTT
abundance: few; v_gene: TRBV5-5; j_gene: TRBJ1-3; d_gene: TRBD1; CDR3aa: CASSLSWTGASGNTIYF; CDR3nt: TGTGCCAGCAGCTTATCTTGGACAGGGGCTTCGGGAAACACCATATATTTT
abundance: -; v_gene: TRBV2; j_gene: TRBJ2-7; d_gene: TRBD1; CDR3aa: CASCNDRASYEQYF; CDR3nt: TGTGCCAGCTGCAATGACAGGGCCTCCTACGAGCAGTACTTC
abundance: -; v_gene: TRBV27; j_gene: TRBJ1-5; d_gene: -; CDR3aa: CASSLFPGDSNQPQHF; CDR3nt: TGTGCCAGCAGTTTATTCCCAGGGGATAGCAATCAGCCCCAGCATTTT
abundance: -; v_gene: TRBV4-1; j_gene: TRBJ1-2; d_gene: TRBD1; CDR3aa: CASSQDRSGGGYTF; CDR3nt: TGCGCCAGCAGCCAAGATCGATCAGGGGGAGGCTACACCTTC
abundance: -; v_gene: TRBV5-6; j_gene: TRBJ2-3; d_gene: -; CDR3aa: CASSPGGQYTDTQYF; CDR3nt: TGTGCCAGCAGCCCTGGGGGACAATACACAGATACGCAGTATTTT
abundance: -; v_gene: TRBV7-9; j_gene: TRBJ2-1; d_gene: -; CDR3aa: CASSLYQGGQFF; CDR3nt: TGTGCCAGCAGCTTATATCAGGGTGGGCAGTTCTTC
abundance: -; v_gene: TRBV2; j_gene: TRBJ2-2; d_gene: TRBD2; CDR3aa: CASSGTSGSTGELFF; CDR3nt: TGTGCCAGCAGTGGGACTAGCGGGAGCACCGGGGAGCTGTTTTTT
abundance: -; v_gene: TRBV11-2; j_gene: TRBJ2-2; d_gene: -; CDR3aa: CASSSPRGGELFF; CDR3nt: TGTGCCAGCAGCTCCCCCCGGGGCGGGGAGCTGTTTTTT
abundance: -; v_gene: TRBV19; j_gene: TRBJ1-1; d_gene: TRBD1; CDR3aa: CASSIRGLRAFF; CDR3nt: TGTGCCAGTAGTATTAGGGGGCTACGGGCTTTCTTT
abundance: once; v_gene: TRBV28; j_gene: TRBJ2-1; d_gene: TRBD1; CDR3aa: CASSLRQGPYNEQFF; CDR3nt: TGTGCCAGCAGTCTGAGACAGGGGCCCTACAATGAGCAGTTCTTC
abundance: -; v_gene: TRBV10-3; j_gene: TRBJ2-1; d_gene: -; CDR3aa: CATREVGGRNEQFF; CDR3nt: TGTGCCACCCGCGAGGTAGGGGGTCGCAATGAGCAGTTCTTC
abundance: -; v_gene: TRBV5-6; j_gene: TRBJ2-7; d_gene: TRBD1; CDR3aa: CASSPAWTGTLGAYEQYF; CDR3nt: TGTGCCAGCAGCCCAGCATGGACAGGGACGTTAGGGGCCTACGAGCAGTACTTC
abundance: few; v_gene: TRBV6-2/TRBV6-3; j_gene: TRBJ1-5; d_gene: -; CDR3aa: CASSYELLGQRNQPQHF; CDR3nt: TGTGCCAGCAGTTACGAATTGCTCGGACAGCGTAATCAGCCCCAGCATTTT
abundance: -; v_gene: TRBV29-1; j_gene: TRBJ2-7; d_gene: TRBD2; CDR3aa: CSVRTSGGTYEQYF; CDR3nt: TGCAGCGTTCGAACTAGCGGGGGAACCTACGAGCAGTACTTC
abundance: -; v_gene: TRBV7-2; j_gene: TRBJ2-1; d_gene: TRBD2; CDR3aa: CASSQTSGGVYEQFF; CDR3nt: TGTGCCAGCAGCCAGACTAGCGGGGGGGTCTATGAGCAGTTCTTC
abundance: -; v_gene: TRBV2; j_gene: TRBJ2-1; d_gene: TRBD2; CDR3aa: CASTLGGSLYGEQFF; CDR3nt: TGTGCCAGCACCCTAGGCGGGAGCCTATATGGTGAGCAGTTCTTC
abundance: -; v_gene: TRBV9; j_gene: TRBJ2-1; d_gene: TRBD2; CDR3aa: CASSVSSGISYNEQFF; CDR3nt: TGTGCCAGCAGCGTTTCTAGCGGGATATCCTACAATGAGCAGTTCTTC
abundance: -; v_gene: TRBV7-9; j_gene: TRBJ2-5; d_gene: TRBD2; CDR3aa: CASSLRLAGVRETQYF; CDR3nt: TGTGCCAGCAGCTTAAGGCTAGCGGGAGTTCGGGAGACCCAGTACTTC
abundance: -; v_gene: TRBV13; j_gene: TRBJ2-3; d_gene: -; CDR3aa: CASSPGWPSRTDTQYF; CDR3nt: TGTGCCAGCAGTCCGGGGTGGCCCTCCCGAACAGATACGCAGTATTTT
abundance: -; v_gene: TRBV3-1/TRBV3-2; j_gene: TRBJ1-1; d_gene: TRBD1; CDR3aa: CASSSRDRGPRAFF; CDR3nt: TGTGCCAGCAGCTCCCGGGACAGGGGGCCTAGAGCTTTCTTT
abundance: -; v_gene: TRBV4-2; j_gene: TRBJ2-3; d_gene: -; CDR3aa: CASSQGVAVRTDTQYF; CDR3nt: TGTGCCAGCAGCCAAGGGGTAGCGGTCCGGACAGATACGCAGTATTTT
abundance: -; v_gene: TRBV2; j_gene: TRBJ2-5; d_gene: -; CDR3aa: CASTLAGAGETQYF; CDR3nt: TGTGCCAGCACGCTGGCAGGGGCGGGAGAGACCCAGTACTTC
abundance: -; v_gene: TRBV6-1; j_gene: TRBJ2-6; d_gene: -; CDR3aa: CASSEDSSGANVLTF; CDR3nt: TGTGCCAGCAGTGAAGATAGCTCTGGGGCCAACGTCCTGACTTTC
abundance: -; v_gene: TRBV28; j_gene: TRBJ2-5; d_gene: -; CDR3aa: CASTTGGGFMETQYF; CDR3nt: TGTGCCAGCACCACGGGGGGCGGCTTTATGGAGACCCAGTACTTC
abundance: -; v_gene: TRBV19; j_gene: TRBJ1-4; d_gene: -; CDR3aa: CASSFRAGEEKLFF; CDR3nt: TGTGCCAGTAGTTTTCGGGCAGGGGAGGAAAAACTGTTTTTT
abundance: -; v_gene: TRBV19; j_gene: TRBJ2-2; d_gene: -; CDR3aa: CASRGAGHITGELFF; CDR3nt: TGTGCCAGTAGAGGCGCCGGACATATCACCGGGGAGCTGTTTTTT